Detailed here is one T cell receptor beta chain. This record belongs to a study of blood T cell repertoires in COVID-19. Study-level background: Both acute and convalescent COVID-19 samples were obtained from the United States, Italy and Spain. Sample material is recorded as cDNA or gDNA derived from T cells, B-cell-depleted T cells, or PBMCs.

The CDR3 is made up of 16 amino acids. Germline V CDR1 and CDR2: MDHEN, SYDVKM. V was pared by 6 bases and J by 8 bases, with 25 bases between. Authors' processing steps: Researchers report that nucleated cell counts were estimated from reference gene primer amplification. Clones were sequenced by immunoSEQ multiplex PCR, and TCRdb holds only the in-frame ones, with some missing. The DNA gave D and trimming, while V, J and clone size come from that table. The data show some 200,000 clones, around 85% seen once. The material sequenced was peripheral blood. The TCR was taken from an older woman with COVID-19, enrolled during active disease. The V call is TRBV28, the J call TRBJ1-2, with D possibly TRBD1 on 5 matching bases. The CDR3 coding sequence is TGTGCCAGCAGCCTTTACCTGGCCGGGGGGGATAGGGGCTACACCTTC. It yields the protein CASSLYLAGGDRGYTF.